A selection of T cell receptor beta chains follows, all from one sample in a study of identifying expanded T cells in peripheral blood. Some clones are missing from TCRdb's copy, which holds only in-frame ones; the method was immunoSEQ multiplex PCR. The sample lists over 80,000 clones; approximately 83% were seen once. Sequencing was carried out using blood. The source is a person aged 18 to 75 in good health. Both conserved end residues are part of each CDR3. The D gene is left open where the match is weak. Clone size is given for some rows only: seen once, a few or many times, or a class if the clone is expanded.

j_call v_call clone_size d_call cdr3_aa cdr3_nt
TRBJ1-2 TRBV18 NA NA CASSPRQDNYGYTF TGTGCCAGCTCACCACGTCAAGATAACTATGGCTACACCTTC
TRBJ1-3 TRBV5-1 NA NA CASSLEGLLNTIYF TGCGCCAGCAGCTTGGAAGGGCTGTTGAACACCATATATTTT
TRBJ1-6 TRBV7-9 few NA CASSLETAHGSPLHF TGTGCCAGCAGCTTAGAAACAGCGCACGGTTCACCCCTCCACTTT
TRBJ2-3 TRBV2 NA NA CASSEPESTDTQYF TGTGCCAGCAGTGAACCCGAATCCACAGATACGCAGTATTTT
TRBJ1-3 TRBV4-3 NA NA CASSQHLGSGNTIYF TGCGCCAGCAGCCAACACCTTGGCTCTGGAAACACCATATATTTT
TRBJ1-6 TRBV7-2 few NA CAIQTEDSPLHF TGTGCCATCCAGACGGAAGATTCACCCCTCCACTTT
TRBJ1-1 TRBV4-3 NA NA CASSQDPYGGENTEAFF TGCGCCAGCAGCCAAGATCCCTACGGGGGGGAGAACACTGAAGCTTTCTTT
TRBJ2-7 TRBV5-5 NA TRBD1 CASSPRTGVGPYEQYF TGTGCCAGCAGCCCAAGGACAGGGGTAGGACCCTACGAGCAGTACTTC
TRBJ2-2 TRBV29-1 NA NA CSIYRSTGELFF TGCAGCATATACAGGAGCACCGGGGAGCTGTTTTTT
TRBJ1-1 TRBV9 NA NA CASSVAGENTEAFF TGTGCCAGCAGCGTAGCAGGGGAGAACACTGAAGCTTTCTTT
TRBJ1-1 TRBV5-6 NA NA CASSSRVGTEAFF TGTGCCAGCAGCTCCAGGGTGGGCACTGAAGCTTTCTTT
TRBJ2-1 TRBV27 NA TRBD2 CATGTLAGGLEQFF TGTGCCACCGGGACCCTAGCGGGGGGGCTTGAGCAGTTCTTC
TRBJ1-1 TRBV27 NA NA CASSLWDRNTEAFF TGTGCCAGCAGTTTATGGGATAGGAACACTGAAGCTTTCTTT
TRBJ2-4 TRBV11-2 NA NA CASSLRGAKNIQYF TGTGCCAGCAGCTTAAGGGGGGCCAAAAACATTCAGTACTTC
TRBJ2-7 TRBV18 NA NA CASSPNRDHFPYEQYF TGTGCCAGCTCGCCCAACCGGGACCACTTTCCCTACGAGCAGTACTTC
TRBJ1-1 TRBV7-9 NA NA CASSLGLSRGLRTEAFF TGTGCCAGCAGCTTAGGCCTCTCCCGGGGGCTGCGCACTGAAGCTTTCTTT
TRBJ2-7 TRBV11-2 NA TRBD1 CASRVGQGQNEQYF TGTGCCAGCCGTGTGGGACAGGGACAAAACGAGCAGTACTTC
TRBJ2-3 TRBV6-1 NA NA CASSVGGAFTDTQYF TGTGCCAGCAGTGTGGGCGGGGCGTTCACAGATACGCAGTATTTT
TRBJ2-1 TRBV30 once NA CAWNRGSNEQFF TGTGCCTGGAATCGGGGAAGCAATGAGCAGTTCTTC
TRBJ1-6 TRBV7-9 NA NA CASSLGGNSPLHF TGTGCCAGCAGCTTAGGGGGGAATTCACCCCTCCACTTT
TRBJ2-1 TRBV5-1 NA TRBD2 CASSRGLAGPNTNEQFF TGCGCCAGCAGCCGAGGACTAGCGGGTCCAAATACGAATGAGCAGTTCTTC
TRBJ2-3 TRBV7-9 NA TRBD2 CASSFGDYTDTQYF TGTGCCAGCAGCTTTGGGGACTACACAGATACGCAGTATTTT
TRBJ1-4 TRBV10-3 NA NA CAISPRGGVNEKLFF TGTGCCATCAGCCCCCGGGGGGGTGTTAATGAAAAACTGTTTTTT
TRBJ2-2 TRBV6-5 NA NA CASSWDRGAGTGELFF TGTGCCAGCAGTTGGGATCGGGGGGCTGGCACCGGGGAGCTGTTTTTT
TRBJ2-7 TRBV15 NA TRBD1 CATRAGTGVYYEQYF TGTGCCACCAGGGCCGGGACAGGGGTATACTACGAGCAGTACTTC
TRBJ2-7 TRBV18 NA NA CASSDPWRPSYEQYF TGTGCCAGCTCAGACCCGTGGCGACCTTCCTACGAGCAGTACTTC
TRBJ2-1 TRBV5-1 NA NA CASSLDAYNEQFF TGCGCCAGCAGCTTGGATGCCTACAATGAGCAGTTCTTC
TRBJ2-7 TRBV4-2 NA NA CASSQDPLNRDEQYF TGTGCCAGCAGCCAAGATCCGCTAAACAGGGACGAGCAGTACTTC
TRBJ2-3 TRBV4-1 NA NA CASSQEFSGEYSTDTQYF TGCGCCAGCAGCCAAGAATTTTCCGGGGAGTATAGCACAGATACGCAGTATTTT
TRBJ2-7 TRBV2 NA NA CASSERVQTYEQYF TGTGCCAGCAGTGAAAGGGTACAGACCTACGAGCAGTACTTC
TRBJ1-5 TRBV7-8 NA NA CASSLGLAGKRNQPQHF TGTGCCAGCAGCTTAGGACTGGCGGGAAAGCGCAATCAGCCCCAGCATTTT
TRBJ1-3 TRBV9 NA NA CASSVQGSGGNTIYF TGTGCCAGCAGCGTACAGGGGAGTGGTGGAAACACCATATATTTT
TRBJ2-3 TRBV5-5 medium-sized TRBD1 CASSLEQGLDLSDTQYF TGTGCCAGCAGCCTGGAACAGGGGTTGGATTTGTCAGATACGCAGTATTTT
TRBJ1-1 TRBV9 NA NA CASSVNQNTEAFF TGTGCCAGCAGCGTAAACCAGAACACTGAAGCTTTCTTT
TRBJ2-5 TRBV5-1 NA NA CASSFGGSQETQYF TGCGCCAGCAGCTTTGGAGGGTCCCAAGAGACCCAGTACTTC
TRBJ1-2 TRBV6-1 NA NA CASSEAPRGYGYTF TGTGCCAGCAGTGAAGCGCCCCGAGGCTATGGCTACACCTTC
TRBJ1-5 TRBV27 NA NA CASSLSGNEQPQHF TGTGCCAGCAGTTTATCAGGGAACGAACAGCCCCAGCATTTT
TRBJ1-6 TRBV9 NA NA CASSPRLGGADSPLHF TGTGCCAGCAGCCCACGCCTGGGGGGGGCTGATTCACCCCTCCACTTT
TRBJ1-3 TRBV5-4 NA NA CASSLVGGNTIYF TGTGCCAGCAGCTTGGTGGGGGGAAACACCATATATTTT
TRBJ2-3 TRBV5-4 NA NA CASSPTSTDTQYF TGTGCCAGCAGCCCGACTAGCACAGATACGCAGTATTTT
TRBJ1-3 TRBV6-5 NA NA CASSYRVSSSGNTIYF TGTGCCAGCAGTTACCGTGTATCCTCCTCTGGAAACACCATATATTTT
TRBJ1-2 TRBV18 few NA CASSPDYGYTF TGTGCCAGCTCACCTGACTATGGCTACACCTTC
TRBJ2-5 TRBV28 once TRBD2 CASSPHGLGTKETQYF TGTGCCAGCAGTCCTCATGGCCTTGGGACTAAAGAGACCCAGTACTTC
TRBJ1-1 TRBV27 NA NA CASSLRGAQGTEAFF TGTGCCAGCAGTTTAAGGGGGGCGCAGGGCACTGAAGCTTTCTTT
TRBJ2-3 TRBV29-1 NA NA CSVDRLPTDTQYF TGCAGCGTTGACCGACTGCCCACAGATACGCAGTATTTT
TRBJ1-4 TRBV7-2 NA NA CASSRRLGGANEKLFF TGTGCCAGCAGCCGTCGACTCGGCGGGGCTAATGAAAAACTGTTTTTT
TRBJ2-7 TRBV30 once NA CAWSVYPYEQYF TGTGCCTGGAGTGTATACCCCTACGAGCAGTACTTC
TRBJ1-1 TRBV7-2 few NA CASSRITKLRDSGVEAFF TGTGCCAGCAGCCGAATCACTAAACTCCGGGACTCCGGAGTTGAAGCTTTCTTT